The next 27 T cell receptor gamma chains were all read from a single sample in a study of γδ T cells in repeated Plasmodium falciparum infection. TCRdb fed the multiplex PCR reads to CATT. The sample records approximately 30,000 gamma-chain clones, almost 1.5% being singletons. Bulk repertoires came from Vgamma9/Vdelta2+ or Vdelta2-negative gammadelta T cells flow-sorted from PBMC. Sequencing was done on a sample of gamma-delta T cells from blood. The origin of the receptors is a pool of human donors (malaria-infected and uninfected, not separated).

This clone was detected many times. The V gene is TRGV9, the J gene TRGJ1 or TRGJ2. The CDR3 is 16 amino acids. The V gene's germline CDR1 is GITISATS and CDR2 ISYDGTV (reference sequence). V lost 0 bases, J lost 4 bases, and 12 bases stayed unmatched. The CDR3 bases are TGTGCCTTGTGGGAGGTGCACGGGGTTTCGTATTATAAGAAACTCTTT. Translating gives CALWEVHGVSYYKKLF.

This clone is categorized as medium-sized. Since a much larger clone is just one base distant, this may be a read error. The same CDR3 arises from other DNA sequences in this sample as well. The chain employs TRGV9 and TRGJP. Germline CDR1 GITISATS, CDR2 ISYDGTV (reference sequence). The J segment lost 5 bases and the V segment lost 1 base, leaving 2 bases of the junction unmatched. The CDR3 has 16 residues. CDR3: CALWEVKELGKKIKVF. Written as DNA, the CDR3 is TGTGCCTTGTGGGAGGTAAAAGAGTTGGGCAAAAAAATCAAGGTATTT.

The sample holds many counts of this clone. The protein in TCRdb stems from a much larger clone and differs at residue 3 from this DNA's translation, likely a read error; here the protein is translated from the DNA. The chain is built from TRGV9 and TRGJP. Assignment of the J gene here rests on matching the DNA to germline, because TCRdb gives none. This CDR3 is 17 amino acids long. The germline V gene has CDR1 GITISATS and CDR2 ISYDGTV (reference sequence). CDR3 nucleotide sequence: TGTGCCTCGTGGGAGGTGCAGGAAGAGTTGGGCAAAAAAATCAAGGTATTT. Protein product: CASWEVQEELGKKIKVF.

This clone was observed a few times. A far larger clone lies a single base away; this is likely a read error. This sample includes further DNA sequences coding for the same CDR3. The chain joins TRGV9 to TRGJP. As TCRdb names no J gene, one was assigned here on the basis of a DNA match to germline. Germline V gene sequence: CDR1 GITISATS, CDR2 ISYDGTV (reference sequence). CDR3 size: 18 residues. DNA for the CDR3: TGTGCCTTGTGGGAGCCCCCCTCCAAGGAGTTGGGCAAGAAAATCAAGGTATTT. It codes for CALWEPPSKELGKKIKVF.

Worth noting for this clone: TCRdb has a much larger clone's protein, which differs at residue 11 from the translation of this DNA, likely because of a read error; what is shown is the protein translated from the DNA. The DNA for the CDR3 is TGTGCCTTGTGGGACGAACATTATTATAAGGAACTCTTT. Translated, it gives CALWDEHYYKELF. No call exists for the J gene, whereas the V gene is TRGV9. Germline values: CDR1 GITISATS, CDR2 ISYDGTV (reference sequence). The CDR3 has 13 amino acids.

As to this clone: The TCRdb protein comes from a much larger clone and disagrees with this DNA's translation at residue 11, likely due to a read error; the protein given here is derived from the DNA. DNA for the CDR3: TGTGCCACCTGGGATGGGGCTGGTTGGTTCAGGATATTT. It translates to CATWDGAGWFRIF. The J gene was not called, though the V gene is TRGV4. The length of the CDR3 is 13 residues. The germline V gene encodes CDR1 EGSTGY and CDR2 YDSYTSSV.

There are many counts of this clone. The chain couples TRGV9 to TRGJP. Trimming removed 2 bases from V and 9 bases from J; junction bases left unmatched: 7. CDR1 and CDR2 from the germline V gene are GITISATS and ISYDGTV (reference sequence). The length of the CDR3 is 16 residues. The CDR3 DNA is TGTGCCTTGTGGGAGGGGAGGGTGTTGGGCAAAAAAATCAAGGTATTT. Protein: CALWEGRVLGKKIKVF.

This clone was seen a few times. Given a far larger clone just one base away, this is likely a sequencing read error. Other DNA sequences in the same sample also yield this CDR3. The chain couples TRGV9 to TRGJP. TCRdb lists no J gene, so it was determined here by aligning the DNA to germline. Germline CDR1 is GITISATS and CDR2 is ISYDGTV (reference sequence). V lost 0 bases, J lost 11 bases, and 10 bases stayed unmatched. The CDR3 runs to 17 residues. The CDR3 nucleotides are TGTGCCTTGTGGGAGGTGACGACGGAGATGGGCAAAAAAATCAAGGTATTT. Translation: CALWEVTTEMGKKIKVF.

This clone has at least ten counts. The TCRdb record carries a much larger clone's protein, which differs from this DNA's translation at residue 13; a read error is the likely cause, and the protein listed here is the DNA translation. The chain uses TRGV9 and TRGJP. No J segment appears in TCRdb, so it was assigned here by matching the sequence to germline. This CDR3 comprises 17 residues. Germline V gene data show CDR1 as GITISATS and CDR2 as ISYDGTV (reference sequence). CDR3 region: CALWEAHQELGKEIKVF. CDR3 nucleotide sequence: TGTGCCTTGTGGGAGGCACACCAGGAGTTGGGCAAAGAAATCAAGGTATTT.

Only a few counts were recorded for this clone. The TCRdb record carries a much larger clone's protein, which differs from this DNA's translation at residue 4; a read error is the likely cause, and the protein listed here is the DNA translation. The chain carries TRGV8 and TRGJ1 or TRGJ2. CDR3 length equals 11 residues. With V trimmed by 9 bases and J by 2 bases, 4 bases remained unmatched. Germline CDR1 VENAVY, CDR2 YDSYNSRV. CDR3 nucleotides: TGTGCCACCCAATATTATTATAAGAAACTCTTT. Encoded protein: CATQYYYKKLF.

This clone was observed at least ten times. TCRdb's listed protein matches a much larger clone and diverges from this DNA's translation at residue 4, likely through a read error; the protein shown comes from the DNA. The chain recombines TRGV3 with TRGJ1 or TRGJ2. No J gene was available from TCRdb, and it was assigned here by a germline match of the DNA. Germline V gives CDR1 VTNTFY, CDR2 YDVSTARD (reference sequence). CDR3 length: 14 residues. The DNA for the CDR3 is TGTGCCACCCGGGACAGGCCGGGGTATTATAAGAAACTCTTT. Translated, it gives CATRDRPGYYKKLF.

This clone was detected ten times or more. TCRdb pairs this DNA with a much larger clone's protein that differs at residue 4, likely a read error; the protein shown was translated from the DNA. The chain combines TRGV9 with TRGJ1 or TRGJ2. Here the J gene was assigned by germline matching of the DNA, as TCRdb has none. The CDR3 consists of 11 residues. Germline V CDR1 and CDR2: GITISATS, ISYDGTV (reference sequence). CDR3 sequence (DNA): TGTGCCTTGGGGGAGGTATATAAGAAACTCTTT. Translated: CALGEVYKKLF.

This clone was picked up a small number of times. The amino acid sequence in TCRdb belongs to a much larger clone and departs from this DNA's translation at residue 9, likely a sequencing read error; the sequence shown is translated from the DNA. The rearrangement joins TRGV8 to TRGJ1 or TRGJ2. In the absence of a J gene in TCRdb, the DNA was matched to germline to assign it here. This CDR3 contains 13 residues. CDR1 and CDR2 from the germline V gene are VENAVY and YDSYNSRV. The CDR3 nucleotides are TGTGCCACCTGGGATCCTCCTTATTGTAAGAAACTCTTT. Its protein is CATWDPPYCKKLF.

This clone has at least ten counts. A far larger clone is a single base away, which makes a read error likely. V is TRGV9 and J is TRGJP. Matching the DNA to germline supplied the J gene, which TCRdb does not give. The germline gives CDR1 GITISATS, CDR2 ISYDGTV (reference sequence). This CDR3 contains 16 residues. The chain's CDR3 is CALWEEGELGRKIKVF. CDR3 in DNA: TGTGCCTTGTGGGAGGAGGGGGAGTTGGGCAGAAAAATCAAGGTATTT.

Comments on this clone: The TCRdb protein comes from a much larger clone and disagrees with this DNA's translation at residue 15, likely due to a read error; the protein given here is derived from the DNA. CDR3 in DNA: TGTGCCTTGTGGGAGGTGAGGCATACCACTGGTTGGTTCAAGGTATTT. It is translated as CALWEVRHTTGWFKVF. This chain connects TRGV9 to TRGJP. The J gene is not listed in TCRdb, so it was assigned here from a DNA match to germline. The ends lost 0 bases at V and 23 bases at J; junction bases unmatched: 19. The germline gives CDR1 GITISATS, CDR2 ISYDGTV (reference sequence). The CDR3 is made up of 16 amino acids.

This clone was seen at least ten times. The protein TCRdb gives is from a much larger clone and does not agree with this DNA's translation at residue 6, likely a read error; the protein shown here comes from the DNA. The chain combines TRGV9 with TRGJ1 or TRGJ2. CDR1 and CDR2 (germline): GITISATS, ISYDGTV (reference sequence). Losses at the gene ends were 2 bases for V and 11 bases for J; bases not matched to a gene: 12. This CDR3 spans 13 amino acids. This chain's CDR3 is CALWEAIPLEKLF. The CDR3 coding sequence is TGTGCCTTGTGGGAGGCTATCCCCCTTGAGAAACTCTTT.

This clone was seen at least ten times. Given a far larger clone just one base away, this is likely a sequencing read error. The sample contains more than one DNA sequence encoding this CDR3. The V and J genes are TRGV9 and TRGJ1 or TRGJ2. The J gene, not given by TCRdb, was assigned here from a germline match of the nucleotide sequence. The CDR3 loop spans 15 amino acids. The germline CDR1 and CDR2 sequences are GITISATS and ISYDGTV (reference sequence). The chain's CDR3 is CALWEVGRGKGKKLF. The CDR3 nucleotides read TGCGCCTTGTGGGAGGTAGGAAGAGGGAAGGGTAAGAAACTCTTT.

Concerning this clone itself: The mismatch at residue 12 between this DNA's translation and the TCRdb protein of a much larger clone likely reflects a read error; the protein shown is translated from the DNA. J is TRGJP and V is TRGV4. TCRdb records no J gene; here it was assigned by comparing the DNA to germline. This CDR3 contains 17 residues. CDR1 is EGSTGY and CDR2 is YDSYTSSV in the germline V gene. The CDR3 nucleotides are TGTGCCACCTGGGAGGGGGCCCGGGAGTTGGGCAGAAAAATCAAGGTATTT. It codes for CATWEGARELGRKIKVF.

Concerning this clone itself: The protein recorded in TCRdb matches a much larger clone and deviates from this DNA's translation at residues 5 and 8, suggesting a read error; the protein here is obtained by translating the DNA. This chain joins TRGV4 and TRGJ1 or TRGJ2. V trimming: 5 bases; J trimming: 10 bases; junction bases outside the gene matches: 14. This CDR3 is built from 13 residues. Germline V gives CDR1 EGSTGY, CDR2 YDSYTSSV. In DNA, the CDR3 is TGTGCCACCTGGGGTGGTCCCACGGGGAAGAAACTCTTT. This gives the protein CATWGGPTGKKLF.

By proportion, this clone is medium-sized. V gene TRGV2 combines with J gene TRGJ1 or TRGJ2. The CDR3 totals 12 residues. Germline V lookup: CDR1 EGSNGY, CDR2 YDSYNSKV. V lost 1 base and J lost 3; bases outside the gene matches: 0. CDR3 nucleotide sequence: TGTGCCACCTGGGACGGTTATTATAAGAAACTCTTT. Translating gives CATWDGYYKKLF.

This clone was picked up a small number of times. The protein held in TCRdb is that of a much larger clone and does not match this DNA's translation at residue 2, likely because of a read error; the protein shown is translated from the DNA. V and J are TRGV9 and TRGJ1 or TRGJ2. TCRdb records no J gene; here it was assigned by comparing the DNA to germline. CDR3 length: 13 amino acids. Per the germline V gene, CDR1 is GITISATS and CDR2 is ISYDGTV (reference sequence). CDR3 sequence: CTLWEARSAKKLF. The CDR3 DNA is TGTACCTTGTGGGAGGCACGATCTGCAAAGAAACTCTTT.

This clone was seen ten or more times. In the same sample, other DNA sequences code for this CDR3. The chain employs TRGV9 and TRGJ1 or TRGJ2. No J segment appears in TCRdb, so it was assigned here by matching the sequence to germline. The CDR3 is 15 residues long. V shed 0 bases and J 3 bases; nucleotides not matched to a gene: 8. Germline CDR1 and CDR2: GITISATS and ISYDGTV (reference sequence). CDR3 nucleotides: TGTGCCTTGTGGGAGGTGCGAGGGGTTTATTATAAGAAACTCTTT. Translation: CALWEVRGVYYKKLF.

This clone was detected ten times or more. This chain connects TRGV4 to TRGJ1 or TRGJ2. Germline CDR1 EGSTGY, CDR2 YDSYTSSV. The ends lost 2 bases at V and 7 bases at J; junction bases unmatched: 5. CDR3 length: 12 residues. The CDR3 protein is CATWDDGYKKLF. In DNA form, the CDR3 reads TGTGCCACCTGGGATGATGGATATAAGAAACTCTTT.

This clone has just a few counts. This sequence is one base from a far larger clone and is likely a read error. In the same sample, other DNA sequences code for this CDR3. In nucleotides, the CDR3 is TGTGCCTTGTGGGAGGTGCATGGAGGAGAGTTGGGCAAGAAAATCAAGGTATTT. Translating gives CALWEVHGGELGKKIKVF. The V call is TRGV9, the J call TRGJP. Because TCRdb records no J gene, it was assigned here through a match of the DNA to germline. CDR1 is GITISATS, CDR2 ISYDGTV, per germline (reference sequence). This CDR3 is built from 18 residues.

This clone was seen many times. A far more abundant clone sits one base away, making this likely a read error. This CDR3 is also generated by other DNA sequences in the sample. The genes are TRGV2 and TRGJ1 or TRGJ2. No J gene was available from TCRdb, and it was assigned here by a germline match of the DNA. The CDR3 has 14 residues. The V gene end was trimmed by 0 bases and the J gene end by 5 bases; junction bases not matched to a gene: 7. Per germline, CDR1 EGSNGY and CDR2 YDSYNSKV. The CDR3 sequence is CATWDGLVDYKKLF. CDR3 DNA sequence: TGTGCCACCTGGGACGGGCTTGTCGATTATAAGAAACTCTTT.

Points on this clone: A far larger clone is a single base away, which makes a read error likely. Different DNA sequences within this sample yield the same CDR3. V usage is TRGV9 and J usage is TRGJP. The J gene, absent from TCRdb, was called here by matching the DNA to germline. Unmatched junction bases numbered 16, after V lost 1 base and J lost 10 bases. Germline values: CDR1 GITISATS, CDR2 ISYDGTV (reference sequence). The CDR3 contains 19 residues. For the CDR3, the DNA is TGTGCCTTGTGGGAGGTTGACCCCCCTGGGGAATTGGGCAAAAAAATCAAGGTATTT. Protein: CALWEVDPPGELGKKIKVF.

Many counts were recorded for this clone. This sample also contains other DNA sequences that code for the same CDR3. Here the CDR3 reads CATWDRQAKKLF. As DNA, the CDR3 is TGTGCCACCTGGGACAGGCAGGCGAAGAAACTCTTT. J is TRGJ1 or TRGJ2 and V is TRGV3. There are 12 residues in the CDR3. Trimming removed 0 bases from V and 10 bases from J; junction bases left unmatched: 6. Germline V gives CDR1 VTNTFY, CDR2 YDVSTARD (reference sequence).